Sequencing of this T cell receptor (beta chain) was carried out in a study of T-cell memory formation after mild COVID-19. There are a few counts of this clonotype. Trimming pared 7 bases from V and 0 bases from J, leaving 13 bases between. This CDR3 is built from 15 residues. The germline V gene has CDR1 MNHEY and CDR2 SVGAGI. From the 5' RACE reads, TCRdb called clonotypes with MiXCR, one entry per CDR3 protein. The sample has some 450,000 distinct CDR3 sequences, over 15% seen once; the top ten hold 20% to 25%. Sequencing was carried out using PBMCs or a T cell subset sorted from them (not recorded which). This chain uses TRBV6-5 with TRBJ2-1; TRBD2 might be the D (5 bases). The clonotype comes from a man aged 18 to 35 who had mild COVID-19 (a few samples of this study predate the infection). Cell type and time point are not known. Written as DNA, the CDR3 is TGTGCCAGCACTACGTTCGCGGGCTCCTACAATGAGCAGTTCTTC. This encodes CASTTFAGSYNEQFF.